This TCR beta chain stems from a study of cytomegalovirus exposure and HLA in healthy donors. Study findings and constraints: The study listed approximately 160 cytomegalovirus-associated TCR beta chains.

Primers included in the PCR were 60 Vbeta and 13 Jbeta primers. Sequencing was performed with immunoSEQ multiplex PCR; in TCRdb, only in-frame clones are kept and a portion is missing. The sample contains some 140,000 clones, 80% of which appear only once. About this clone: Its target is not known.

The V gene end was trimmed by 2 bases and the J gene end by 6 bases; junction bases not matched to a gene: 1. CDR1 is SGHDT, CDR2 YYEEEE, per germline. This CDR3 is 13 amino acids long. The source of this sequence is a man under 40 in good health and CMV-seropositive. The gene calls are TRBV5-6 and TRBJ2-1, with 8 bases fitting TRBD1. Sequenced: PBMCs. The CDR3 spells CASSLGTGNEQFF. The CDR3 DNA reads as TGTGCCAGCAGCTTAGGGACAGGCAATGAGCAGTTCTTC.